A single sample gave rise to the 5 T cell receptor beta chains below, sequenced in a study of blood T cells in healthy people across ages. The authors ran a second PCR of roughly 6 to 12 cycles using a sample-barcoded 5' primer and a J-beta primer mix. Each CDR3 protein gets one entry after TCRdb re-called the 5' RACE reads with MiXCR. The sample carries about a million distinct CDR3 sequences, about 48% recorded once. Sequencing was performed on blood. The receptors here all came from a man aged 25-40 years in good health.

The genes are TRBV12-3 or TRBV12-4 and TRBJ2-1; no clear D gene. Deletions cut 3 bases from V and 8 bases from J, with 14 bases between. The CDR3 is 14 residues long. The CDR3 DNA sequence: TGTGCCAGCAGTTTGGTCCACCTAACCGATGAGCAGTTCTTC. It encodes CASSLVHLTDEQFF.

The chain carries TRBV28 and TRBJ2-5; TRBD1 is a possible D gene (5 bases). V lost 3 bases, J lost 2 bases, and 16 bases lay in between. From germline, CDR1 is MDHEN and CDR2 SYDVKM. The CDR3 covers 16 residues. The DNA for the CDR3 is TGTGCCAGCAGTTTCCTCCCCCCAGGGCAGCAAGAGACCCAGTACTTC. Its protein is CASSFLPPGQQETQYF.

This clonotype was observed many times. This chain joins TRBV5-5 and TRBJ2-7; D perhaps matches TRBD1 (5 bases). The CDR3 consists of 14 residues. Germline V gene sequence: CDR1 SGHKS, CDR2 YYEKEE (reference sequence). Trimming removed 1 base at V and 4 bases at J, with 12 bases between. CDR3 in DNA: TGTGCCAGCAGCTTGACAGGTCTCCCTTACGAGCAGTACTTC. It codes for CASSLTGLPYEQYF.

Worth noting for this clonotype: At one of its ends the junction is not consistent with the germline gene, which may arise from a read error. The V call is TRBV7-6, the J call TRBJ2-3; D gene ambiguous. The germline V gene has CDR1 SGHVS and CDR2 FNYEAQ. The CDR3 runs to 14 residues. Here the CDR3 reads CASSFQAPTDTQYF. The CDR3 region has the DNA TGTGCCAGCAGCTTCCAGGCGCCCACAGACACGCAGTATTTT.

In DNA form, the CDR3 reads TGTGCCAGCCGTTCATCCTCCGATACGCAGTATTTT. Protein sequence: CASRSSSDTQYF. The chain couples TRBV2 to TRBJ2-3; D call uncertain. Germline-derived CDR1 and CDR2 are SNHLY and FYNNEI. Trimming shortened V by 8 bases and J by 6 bases, and 12 bases separated the two germline ends. The CDR3 totals 12 residues.